The rows below give T cell receptor beta chains drawn from one sample of a study of cytomegalovirus exposure and HLA in healthy donors. Only in-frame clones appear in the TCRdb table, and some are missing; sequencing was by immunoSEQ multiplex PCR. The sample includes around 150,000 clones, 70% to 80% seen only once; the top ten take 2% to 2.5%. Sample: PBMCs. The receptors here all came from a man aged 25 to 45 in good health and CMV-seronegative. Both conserved end residues are part of each CDR3. Each record gives: V gene, D gene, J gene, CDR3 DNA, CDR3 protein. D genes are given only for firm matches.

TRBV30,.,TRBJ2-7,TGTGCCTGGAGTGTTTCAGGGCCGGTAAACGAGCAGTACTTC,CAWSVSGPVNEQYF
TRBV5-1,TRBD2,TRBJ2-3,TGCGCCAGCAGCTTGGGACTAGCTCGAACAGATACGCAGTATTTT,CASSLGLARTDTQYF
TRBV11-2,TRBD2,TRBJ2-1,TGTGCCAGCAGGATGACTAGCGGGAGCTCCACAAGCTCCTACAATGAGCAGTTCTTC,CASRMTSGSSTSSYNEQFF
TRBV28,.,TRBJ1-1,TGTGCCAGCAGTTTATATCCAGGGGTCATGAACACTGAAGCTTTCTTT,CASSLYPGVMNTEAFF
TRBV7-9,TRBD1,TRBJ2-5,TGTGCCAGCAGCCAACAGGGGGCAGAGACCCAGTACTTC,CASSQQGAETQYF
TRBV28,TRBD2,TRBJ2-1,TGTGCCAGCAGTTTTGAGTTCACCCGGACTAGTGGGAGGTGGGGTTACAATGAGCAGTTCTTC,CASSFEFTRTSGRWGYNEQFF
TRBV28,TRBD2,TRBJ2-5,TGTGCCAGCAGTTCCCGACTAGCGGGAGAAGAGACCCAGTACTTC,CASSSRLAGEETQYF
TRBV7-9,TRBD2,TRBJ2-1,TGTGCCAGCAGTCCGAATAGCGGGTTTGAGTTCTTC,CASSPNSGFEFF
TRBV6-1,TRBD1,TRBJ2-5,TGTGCCAGCAGTGGGGGACAGGCCCGCGTACAAGAGACCCAGTACTTC,CASSGGQARVQETQYF
TRBV10-3,.,TRBJ2-7,TGTGCCATCAAAGATGAATACGAGCAGTACTTC,CAIKDEYEQYF
TRBV10-3,.,TRBJ1-3,TGTGCCATCAGAACAGCAACTGGAAACACCATATATTTT,CAIRTATGNTIYF
TRBV11-3,.,TRBJ2-2,TGTGCCAGCAGCTTAGGGAGAGGGAACACCGGGGAGCTGTTTTTT,CASSLGRGNTGELFF
TRBV28,.,TRBJ1-3,TGTGCCAGCAGCTCTGGGACACGCAACACCATATATTTT,CASSSGTRNTIYF
TRBV6-1,.,TRBJ2-5,TGTGCCAGCAGTGCGACAGTGTACCAAGAGACCCAGTACTTC,CASSATVYQETQYF
TRBV5-1,.,TRBJ2-1,TGCGCCAGCAGCTTGGGCTCTAATAGTCATGAGCAGTTCTTC,CASSLGSNSHEQFF